This record concerns one TCR beta chain sequence. Germline CDR1 SQVTM, CDR2 ANQGSEA. Trimming removed 5 bases from V and 6 bases from J; junction bases left unmatched: 6. This CDR3 is built from 13 residues. This entry belongs to a study of blood T cell repertoires in COVID-19. Study information: Sites across the United States, Italy and Spain contributed samples from acute and convalescent COVID-19. PBMCs, B-cell-depleted T cells, or T cells provided the cDNA or gDNA that made up the material.

As processed by the authors: Estimation of nucleated cell counts was performed using reference gene primer amplification. Sequenced by immunoSEQ multiplex PCR; TCRdb stores in-frame clones only, minus some. The DNA was the basis for D and trimming; V, J and clone size are from that table. The repertoire holds 120,000 to 150,000 clones, with 84% as singletons. This TCR came from a human donor in a cohort sampled during active COVID-19. The sequencing input was peripheral blood. The rearrangement joins TRBV29-1 to TRBJ1-4, with 7 bases fitting TRBD1. CDR3 DNA sequence: TGCAGCGTTCAACAGGGGCAGGATGAAAAACTGTTTTTT. Its protein product is CSVQQGQDEKLFF.